This TCR beta chain originates from a study of CD8+CD57+ T cells in acquired aplastic anemia. Genomic DNA constituted the template upon which TCR beta VDJ and CDR3 profiling was performed. TCRdb itself ran the reads through MiXCR, one entry per CDR3 protein. The sample contains roughly 200,000 distinct CDR3 sequences, over 60% of which appear only once. Germline assignment: CDR1 SQVTM and CDR2 ANQGSEA. The length of the CDR3 is 14 residues. The V gene lost 4 bases and the J gene lost 2 bases, with 14 bases spanning the gap. This sequence originates from a human donor in good health. The rearrangement links TRBV29-1 to TRBJ2-5; D is unresolved. The source material was sorted CD4+, CD8+, or CD8+CD57+ T cells (not recorded which) from PBMCs. Here the CDR3 reads CSVALLAGQETQYF. CDR3 nucleotides: TGCAGCGTTGCATTATTAGCTGGTCAAGAGACCCAGTACTTC. The full variable domain, with the rest looked up from reference TRBV29-1 and TRBJ2-5, is SAVISQKPSRDICQRGTSLTIQCQVDSQVTMMFWYRQQPGQSLTLIATANQGSEATYESGFVIDKFPISRPNLTFSTLTVSNMSPEDSSIYLCSVALLAGQETQYFGPGTRLLVL.